These T cell receptor beta chains were read from a single sample in a study of CD8 T cells in ankylosing spondylitis. TCRdb reprocessed the 5' RACE reads via MiXCR and lists one record per CDR3 protein. The sample consists of 200,000 to 300,000 distinct CDR3 sequences, about 10% of them appearing once. The specimen sequenced was blood, either unsorted or a sorted T cell fraction (not recorded which). The receptors here all came from a male donor with ankylosing spondylitis or in good health (not recorded which). CDR3s include the opening cysteine and the closing phenylalanine or tryptophan. A D gene is named only where the DNA matches it firmly. A clone size is listed for some rows: how often the clone was seen (once, few, many), or a class if it is expanded.

clone_size	v_call	j_call	d_call	cdr3_aa	cdr3_nt
many	TRBV2	TRBJ2-5	NA	CASRLYRAQETQYF	TGTGCCAGCAGACTTTACAGGGCACAAGAGACCCAGTACTTC
few	TRBV7-9	TRBJ2-7	NA	CASSRGHYEQYF	TGTGCCAGCAGCCGGGGGCATTACGAGCAGTACTTC
NA	TRBV7-2	TRBJ2-1	NA	CASSLAGLINEQFF	TGTGCCAGCAGCTTAGCGGGGCTTATCAATGAGCAGTTCTTC
many	TRBV4-2	TRBJ1-2	NA	CASSQVGGLILDGYTF	TGTGCCAGCAGCCAAGTCGGTGGACTGATCTTGGATGGCTACACCTTC
many	TRBV12-3/TRBV12-4	TRBJ1-1	NA	CASRGGPNTEAFF	TGTGCCAGCAGGGGGGGTCCGAACACTGAAGCTTTCTTT
many	TRBV25-1	TRBJ1-4	NA	CASSESPEKLFF	TGTGCCAGCAGTGAATCCCCCGAAAAACTGTTTTTT
NA	TRBV4-1	TRBJ2-5	NA	CTSSPYWTDQETQYF	TGCACCAGCAGCCCCTATTGGACAGACCAAGAGACCCAGTACTTC
many	TRBV3-1	TRBJ2-3	NA	CASRGLGTDTQYF	TGTGCCAGCAGGGGGCTGGGGACAGATACGCAGTATTTT
NA	TRBV30	TRBJ2-2	NA	CAWSLSVRLTGELFF	TGTGCCTGGAGTCTGTCGGTGCGCCTCACCGGGGAGCTGTTTTTT
NA	TRBV6-2/TRBV6-3	TRBJ2-3	TRBD1	CASTLRGGGSTDTQYF	TGTGCCAGCACTCTTCGAGGGGGCGGGAGCACAGATACGCAGTATTTT
many	TRBV20-1	TRBJ2-3	NA	CSARKSGSTDTQYF	TGCAGTGCTAGAAAAAGCGGGAGCACAGATACGCAGTATTTT